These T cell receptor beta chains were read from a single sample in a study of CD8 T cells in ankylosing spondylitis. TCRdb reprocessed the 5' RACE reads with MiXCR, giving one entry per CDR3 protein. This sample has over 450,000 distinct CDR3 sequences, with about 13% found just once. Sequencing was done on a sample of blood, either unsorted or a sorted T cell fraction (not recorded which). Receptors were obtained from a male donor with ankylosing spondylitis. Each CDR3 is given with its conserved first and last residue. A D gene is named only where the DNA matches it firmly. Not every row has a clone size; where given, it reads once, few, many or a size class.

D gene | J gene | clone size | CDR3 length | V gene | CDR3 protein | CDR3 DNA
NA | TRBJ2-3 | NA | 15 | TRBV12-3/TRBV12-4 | CASSSGEVRTDTQYF | TGTGCCAGCAGTTCAGGGGAGGTGAGGACAGATACGCAGTATTTT
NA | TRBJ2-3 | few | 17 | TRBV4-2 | CASSQGVATGSTDTQYF | NA
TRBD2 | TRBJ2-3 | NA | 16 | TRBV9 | CASSVISGSSADTQYF | TGTGCCAGCAGCGTAATAAGCGGGAGTTCTGCAGATACGCAGTATTTT
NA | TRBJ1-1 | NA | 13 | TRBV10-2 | CASSRSPTGEAFF | TGCGCCAGCAGCAGAAGTCCGACGGGTGAAGCTTTCTTT
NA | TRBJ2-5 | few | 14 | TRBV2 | CASLEPRQQETQYF | TGTGCCAGTCTAGAACCGAGGCAGCAAGAGACCCAGTACTTC
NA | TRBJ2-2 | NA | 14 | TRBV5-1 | CASSTGAGTGELFF | TGCGCCAGCAGCACGGGAGCGGGCACCGGGGAGCTGTTTTTT
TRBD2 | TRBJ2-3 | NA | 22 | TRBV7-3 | CASSLTSGRPLLSLSSTDTQYF | TGTGCCAGCAGCTTAACTAGCGGGAGGCCTCTCTTAAGTTTATCTAGCACAGATACGCAGTATTTT
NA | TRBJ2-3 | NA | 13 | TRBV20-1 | CSARGTSTDTQYF | TGCAGTGCTAGGGGCACTAGCACAGATACGCAGTATTTT
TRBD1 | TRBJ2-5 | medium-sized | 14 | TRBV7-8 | CASSMTGEGETQYF | TGTGCCAGCAGCATGACAGGGGAAGGAGAGACCCAGTACTTC
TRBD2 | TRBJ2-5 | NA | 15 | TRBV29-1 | CSPDPGLVIRETQYF | TGCAGCCCTGACCCGGGACTAGTAATCAGAGAGACCCAGTACTTC
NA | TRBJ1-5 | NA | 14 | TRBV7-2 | CASSPGASNQPQHF | TGTGCCAGCAGCCCAGGAGCTAGCAATCAGCCCCAGCATTTT
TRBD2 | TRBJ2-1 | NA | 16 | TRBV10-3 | CAISLAGGPGYNEQFF | TGTGCCATCAGCTTAGCGGGAGGGCCGGGCTACAATGAGCAGTTCTTC
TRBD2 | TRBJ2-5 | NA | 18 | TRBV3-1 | CASSLWTSGRAGGETQYF | TGTGCCAGCAGCCTCTGGACTAGCGGGAGGGCCGGGGGAGAGACCCAGTACTTC
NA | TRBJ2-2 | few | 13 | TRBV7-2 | CASSQNRDRELFF | TGTGCCAGCAGCCAAAACAGGGACCGGGAGCTGTTTTTT
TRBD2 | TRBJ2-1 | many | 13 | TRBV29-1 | CSADGLAGTEQFF | TGCAGCGCGGATGGACTAGCGGGAACCGAGCAGTTCTTC
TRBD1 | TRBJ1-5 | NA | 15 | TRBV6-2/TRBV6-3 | CASRNLRTGDQPQHF | TGTGCCAGCAGAAACCTAAGGACAGGGGATCAGCCCCAGCATTTT
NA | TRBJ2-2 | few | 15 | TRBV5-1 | CASSYSTSQTGELFF | TGCGCCAGCAGCTACTCTACTAGCCAGACCGGGGAGCTGTTTTTT
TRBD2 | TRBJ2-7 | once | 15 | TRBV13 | CASSTGLAGGREQYF | TGTGCCAGCAGCACCGGACTAGCGGGAGGGAGGGAGCAGTACTTC
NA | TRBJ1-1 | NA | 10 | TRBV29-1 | CSAYYTEAFF | TGCAGCGCCTATTACACTGAAGCTTTCTTT
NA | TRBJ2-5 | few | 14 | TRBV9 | CASSARDGGETQYF | TGTGCCAGCAGCGCCAGGGACGGTGGAGAGACCCAGTACTTC
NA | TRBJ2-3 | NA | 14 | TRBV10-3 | CAISRDISTDTQYF | TGTGCCATCAGCCGGGACATTAGCACAGATACGCAGTATTTT
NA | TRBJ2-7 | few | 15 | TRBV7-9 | CASSLDSRRDYEQYF | TGTGCCAGCAGCTTAGACTCCCGACGGGACTACGAGCAGTACTTC
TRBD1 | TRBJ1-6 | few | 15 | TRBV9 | CASSATGGNNSPLHF | TGTGCCAGCAGCGCAACAGGGGGGAATAATTCACCCCTCCACTTT
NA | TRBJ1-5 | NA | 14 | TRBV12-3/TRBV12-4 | CASSLGGNDQPQHF | TGTGCCAGCAGCTTAGGGGGTAACGATCAGCCCCAGCATTTT
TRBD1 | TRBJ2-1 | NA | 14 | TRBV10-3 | CAISSRDRLNEQFF | TGTGCCATCAGTTCTAGGGACAGGCTGAATGAGCAGTTCTTC
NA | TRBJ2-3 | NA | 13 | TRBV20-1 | CSARGPGRNTQYF | TGCAGTGCTAGAGGTCCAGGGCGAAATACGCAGTATTTT
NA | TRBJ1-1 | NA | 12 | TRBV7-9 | CASSFDGYEAFF | TGTGCCAGCAGCTTCGACGGTTACGAAGCTTTCTTT
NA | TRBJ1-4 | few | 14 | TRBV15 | CATVDGATNEKLFF | TGTGCCACGGTCGACGGTGCAACTAATGAAAAACTGTTTTTT
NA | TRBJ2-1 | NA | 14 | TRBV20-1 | CSAPVRFPTTEQFF | TGCAGTGCTCCAGTCCGCTTCCCTACAACTGAGCAGTTCTTC
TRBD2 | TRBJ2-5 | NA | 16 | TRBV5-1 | CASSLPGLAGQETQYF | TGCGCCAGCAGCTTGCCGGGACTAGCGGGGCAAGAGACCCAGTACTTC
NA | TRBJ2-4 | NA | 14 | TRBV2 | CASSPFDYFDIQYF | TGTGCCAGCAGCCCGTTCGACTATTTTGACATTCAGTACTTC
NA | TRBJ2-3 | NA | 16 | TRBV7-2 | CASSPMPRGGADTQYF | TGTGCCAGCAGCCCCATGCCGCGGGGCGGGGCAGATACGCAGTATTTT
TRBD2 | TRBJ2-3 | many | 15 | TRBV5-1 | CASSFSGTGTDTQYF | TGCGCCAGCAGCTTTAGCGGGACCGGAACAGATACGCAGTATTTT
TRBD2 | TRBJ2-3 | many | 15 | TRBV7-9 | CASSLWLAGTDTQYF | TGTGCCAGCAGCTTATGGCTAGCGGGAACAGATACGCAGTATTTT
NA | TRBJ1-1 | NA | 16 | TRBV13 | CASSLGTVRSDTEAFF | TGTGCCAGCAGCTTAGGAACAGTGAGGTCCGACACTGAAGCTTTCTTT
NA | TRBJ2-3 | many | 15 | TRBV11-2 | CASSLEGRATDTQYF | TGTGCCAGCAGCTTAGAGGGACGAGCCACAGATACGCAGTATTTT
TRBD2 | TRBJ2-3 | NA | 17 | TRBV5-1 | CASSQTSSGTSWDTQYF | TGCGCCAGCAGCCAGACTTCTAGCGGGACTAGCTGGGATACGCAGTATTTT